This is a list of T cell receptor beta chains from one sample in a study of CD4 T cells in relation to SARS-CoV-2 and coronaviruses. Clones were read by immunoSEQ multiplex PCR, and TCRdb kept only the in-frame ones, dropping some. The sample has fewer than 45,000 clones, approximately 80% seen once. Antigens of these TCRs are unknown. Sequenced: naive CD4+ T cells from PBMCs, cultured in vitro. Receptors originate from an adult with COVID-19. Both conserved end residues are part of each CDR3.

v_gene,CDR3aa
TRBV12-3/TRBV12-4,CASSFRGSYEQYF
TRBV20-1,CSASRPEYHGSTNYGYTF
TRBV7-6,CASSLGTSTDTQYF
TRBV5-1,CASSPSGIVEETQYF
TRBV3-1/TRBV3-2,CASSQVVGQGFHEQYF
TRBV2,CASSPPNPTMNTEAFF
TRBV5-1,CASSYLAGVNNEQFF
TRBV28,CASSPPGQDLFSGNTIYF
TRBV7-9,CASSSERVFHEQYF
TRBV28,CASRDRTGANVLTF
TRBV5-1,CASSPLAGGGTNEQFF
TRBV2,CASNPQGAYEQYF
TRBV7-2,CASADRGHEQYF
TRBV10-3,CAIRDGTSGSYEQYF
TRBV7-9,CASRSTGTGDSGQYF
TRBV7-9,CASSPDRGLPQDEQFF
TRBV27,CASSFDKATKNIQYF
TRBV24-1,CATSSTSGSYNEQFF
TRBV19,CASSILAGDHYEQYF
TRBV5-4,CASSKGQGPSYEQYF
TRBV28,CASSLTSEEQFF
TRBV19,CASSRDSGSGANVLTF
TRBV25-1,CASSEGPTLDEQYF
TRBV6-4,CASSDTNTGELFF
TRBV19,CASTGTTGNTIYF
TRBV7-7,CASSEALNRRSSYNEQFF
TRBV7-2,CASSALMEQYF